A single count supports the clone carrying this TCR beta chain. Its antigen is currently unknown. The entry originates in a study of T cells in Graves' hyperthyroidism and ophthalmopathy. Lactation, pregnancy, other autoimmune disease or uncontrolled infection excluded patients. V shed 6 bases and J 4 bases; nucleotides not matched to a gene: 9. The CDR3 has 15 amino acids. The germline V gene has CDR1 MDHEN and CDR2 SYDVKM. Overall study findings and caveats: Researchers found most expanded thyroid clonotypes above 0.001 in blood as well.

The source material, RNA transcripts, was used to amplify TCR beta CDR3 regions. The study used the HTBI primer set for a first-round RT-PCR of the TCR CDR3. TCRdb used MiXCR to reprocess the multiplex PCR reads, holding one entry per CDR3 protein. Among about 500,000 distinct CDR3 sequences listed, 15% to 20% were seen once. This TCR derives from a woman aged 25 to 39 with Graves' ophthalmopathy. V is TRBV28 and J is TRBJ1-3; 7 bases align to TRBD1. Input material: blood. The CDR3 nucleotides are TGTGCCAGCAGCCCGACAGGGCTCGGGGGAAACACCATATATTTT. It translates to CASSPTGLGGNTIYF.